The entry below gives a single TCR beta chain sequence along with its context. The data stem from a study of PD-1 blockade in classical Hodgkin lymphoma. Sequenced by immunoSEQ multiplex PCR; TCRdb stores in-frame clones only, minus some. This sample has fewer than 75,000 clones, with 85% to 90% found just once. Germline V gene sequence: CDR1 ENHRY, CDR2 SYGVKD. Unmatched junction bases numbered 5, after V lost 6 bases and J lost 1 base. The CDR3 is 15 residues long. Every single patient, without exception, relapsed after autologous stem cell transplantation, and brentuximab vedotin exposure varied. This TCR came from a human donor with classical Hodgkin lymphoma. This specimen was peripheral blood mononuclear cells (PBMCs), taken before the second cycle of nivolumab. The gene calls are TRBV10-3 and TRBJ2-5, with 10 bases lining up with TRBD2. CDR3 sequence: CAIRMGLAPQETQYF. CDR3 bases: TGTGCCATCAGGATGGGACTAGCGCCCCAAGAGACCCAGTACTTC.